This entry concerns a single TCR beta chain. The table came from immunoSEQ multiplex PCR; TCRdb's copy has only in-frame clones and leaves some out. The profile shows some 48,000 clones, approximately 84% of them singletons. The V end was cut by 0 bases, the J end by 8 bases, with 14 bases between. The CDR3 has 15 residues. The V gene's germline CDR1 is GTSNPN and CDR2 SVGIG (reference sequence). The data belong to a study of blood T cell repertoires in COVID-19. V usage is TRBV30 and J usage is TRBJ1-6, with D perhaps matching TRBD1 (6 bases). The specimen sequenced was peripheral blood. The clonotype was recovered from a woman of 80 years or more with COVID-19, enrolled during active disease. The CDR3 protein is CAWSVTGGHHSPLHF. The CDR3 DNA is TGTGCCTGGAGTGTTACGGGGGGGCACCATTCACCCCTCCACTTT.